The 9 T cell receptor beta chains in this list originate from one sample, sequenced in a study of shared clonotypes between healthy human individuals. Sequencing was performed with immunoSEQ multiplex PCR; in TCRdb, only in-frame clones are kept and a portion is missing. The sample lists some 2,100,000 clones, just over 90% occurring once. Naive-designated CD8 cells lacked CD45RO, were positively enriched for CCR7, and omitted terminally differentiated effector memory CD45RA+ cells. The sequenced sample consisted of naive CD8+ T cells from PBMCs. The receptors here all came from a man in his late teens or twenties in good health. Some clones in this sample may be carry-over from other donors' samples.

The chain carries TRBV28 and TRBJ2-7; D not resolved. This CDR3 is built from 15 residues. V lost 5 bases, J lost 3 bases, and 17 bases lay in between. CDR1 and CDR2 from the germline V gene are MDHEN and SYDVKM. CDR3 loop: CASSPSPKPYYEQYF. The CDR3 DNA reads TGTGCCAGCAGTCCGTCCCCTAAACCCTACTACGAGCAGTACTTC. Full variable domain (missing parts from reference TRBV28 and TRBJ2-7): DVKVTQSSRYLVKRTGEKVFLECVQDMDHENMFWYRQDPGLGLRLIYFSYDVKMKEKGDIPEGYSVSREKKERFSLILESASTNQTSMYLCASSPSPKPYYEQYFGPGTRLTVT.

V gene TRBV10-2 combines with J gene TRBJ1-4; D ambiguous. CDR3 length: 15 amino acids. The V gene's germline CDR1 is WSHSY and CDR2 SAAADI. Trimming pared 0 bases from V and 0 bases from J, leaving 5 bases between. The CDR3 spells CASSESSATNEKLFF. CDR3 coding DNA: TGCGCCAGCAGTGAGTCGAGTGCAACTAATGAAAAACTGTTTTTT.

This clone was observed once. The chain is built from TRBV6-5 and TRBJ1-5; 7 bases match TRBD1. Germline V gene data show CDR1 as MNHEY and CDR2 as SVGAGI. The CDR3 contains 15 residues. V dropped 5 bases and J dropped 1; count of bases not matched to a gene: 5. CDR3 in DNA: TGTGCCAGCAGTCCCCGGGGACAGAGCAATCAGCCCCAGCATTTT. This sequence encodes CASSPRGQSNQPQHF.

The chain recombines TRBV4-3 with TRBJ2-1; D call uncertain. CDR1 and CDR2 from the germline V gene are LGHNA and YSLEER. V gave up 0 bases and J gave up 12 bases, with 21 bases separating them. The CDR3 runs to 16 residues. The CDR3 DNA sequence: TGCGCCAGCAGCCAAGAGACGTATGGACCGGAAGAAGGGCAGTTCTTC. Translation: CASSQETYGPEEGQFF.

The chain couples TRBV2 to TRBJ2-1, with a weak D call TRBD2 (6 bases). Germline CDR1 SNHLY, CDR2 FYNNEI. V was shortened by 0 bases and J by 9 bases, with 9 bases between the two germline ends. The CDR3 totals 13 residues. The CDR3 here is CASSEAGGGEQFF. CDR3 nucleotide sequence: TGTGCCAGCAGTGAAGCGGGGGGAGGTGAGCAGTTCTTC.

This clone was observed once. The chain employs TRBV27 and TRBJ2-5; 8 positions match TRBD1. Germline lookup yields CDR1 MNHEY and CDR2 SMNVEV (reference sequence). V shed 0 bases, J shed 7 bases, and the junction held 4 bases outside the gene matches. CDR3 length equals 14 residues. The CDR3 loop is CASSLSRGQRTQYF. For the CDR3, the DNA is TGTGCCAGCAGTTTATCCAGGGGGCAGAGGACCCAGTACTTC.

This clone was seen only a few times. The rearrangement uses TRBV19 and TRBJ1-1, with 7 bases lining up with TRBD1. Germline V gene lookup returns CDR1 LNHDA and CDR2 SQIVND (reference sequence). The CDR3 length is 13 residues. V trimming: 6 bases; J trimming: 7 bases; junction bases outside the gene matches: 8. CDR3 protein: CASRDTGVDEAFF. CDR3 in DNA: TGTGCCAGTAGGGATACAGGGGTTGATGAAGCTTTCTTT.

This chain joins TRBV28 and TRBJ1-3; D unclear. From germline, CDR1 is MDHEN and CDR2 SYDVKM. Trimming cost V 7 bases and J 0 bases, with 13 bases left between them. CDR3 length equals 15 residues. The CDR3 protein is CASNLWSPSGNTIYF. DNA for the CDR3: TGTGCCAGCAACCTGTGGAGTCCCTCTGGAAACACCATATATTTT.

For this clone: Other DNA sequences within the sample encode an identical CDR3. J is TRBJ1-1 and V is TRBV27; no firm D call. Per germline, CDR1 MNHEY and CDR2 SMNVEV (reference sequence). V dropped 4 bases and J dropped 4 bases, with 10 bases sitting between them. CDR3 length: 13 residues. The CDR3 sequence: CASSSNRGTEAFF. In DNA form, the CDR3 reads TGTGCCAGCAGTTCCAATCGGGGCACTGAAGCTTTCTTT.